This T cell receptor (beta chain) was recorded in a study of T cell changes during pregnancy in multiple sclerosis. CDR3 length equals 17 residues. The V segment lost 5 bases and the J segment 1 base; nucleotides outside the gene matches: 11. From germline, CDR1 is SGHVS and CDR2 FNYEAQ. TCRdb keeps only in-frame clones here, not all; method: immunoSEQ multiplex PCR. The profile shows about 38,000 clones, approximately 94% of them singletons. The TCR was taken from a female donor with multiple sclerosis, enrolled in a pregnancy study. The sample here was CD4+ T cells from peripheral blood mononuclear cells, taken in the second trimester of pregnancy. The rearrangement links TRBV7-6 to TRBJ2-7, with TRBD2 matching over 10 bases. The CDR3 DNA sequence: TGTGCCAGCAGCCAACACACGCGGACTAGCGGTTCCTACGAGCAGTACTTC. Translation gives CASSQHTRTSGSYEQYF.